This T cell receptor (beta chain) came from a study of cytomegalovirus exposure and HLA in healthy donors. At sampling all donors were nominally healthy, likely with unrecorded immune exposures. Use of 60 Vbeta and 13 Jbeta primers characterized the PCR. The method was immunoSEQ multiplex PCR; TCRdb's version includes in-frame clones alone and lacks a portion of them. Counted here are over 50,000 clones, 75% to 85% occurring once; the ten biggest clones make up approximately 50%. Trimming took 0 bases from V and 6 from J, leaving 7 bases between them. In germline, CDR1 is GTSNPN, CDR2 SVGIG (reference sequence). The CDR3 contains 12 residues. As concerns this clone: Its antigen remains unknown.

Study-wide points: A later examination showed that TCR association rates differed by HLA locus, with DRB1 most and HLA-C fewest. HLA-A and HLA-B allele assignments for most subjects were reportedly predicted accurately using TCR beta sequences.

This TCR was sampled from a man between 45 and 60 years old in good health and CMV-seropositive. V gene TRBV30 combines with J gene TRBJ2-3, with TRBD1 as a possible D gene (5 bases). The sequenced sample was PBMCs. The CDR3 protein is CAWSVKGDTQYF. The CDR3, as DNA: TGTGCCTGGAGTGTGAAGGGGGATACGCAGTATTTT. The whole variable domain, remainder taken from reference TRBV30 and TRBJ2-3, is SQTIHQWPATLVQPVGSPLSLECTVEGTSNPNLYWYRQAAGRGLQLLFYSVGIGQISSEVPQNLSASRPQDRQFILSSKKLLLSDSGFYLCAWSVKGDTQYFGPGTRLTVL.